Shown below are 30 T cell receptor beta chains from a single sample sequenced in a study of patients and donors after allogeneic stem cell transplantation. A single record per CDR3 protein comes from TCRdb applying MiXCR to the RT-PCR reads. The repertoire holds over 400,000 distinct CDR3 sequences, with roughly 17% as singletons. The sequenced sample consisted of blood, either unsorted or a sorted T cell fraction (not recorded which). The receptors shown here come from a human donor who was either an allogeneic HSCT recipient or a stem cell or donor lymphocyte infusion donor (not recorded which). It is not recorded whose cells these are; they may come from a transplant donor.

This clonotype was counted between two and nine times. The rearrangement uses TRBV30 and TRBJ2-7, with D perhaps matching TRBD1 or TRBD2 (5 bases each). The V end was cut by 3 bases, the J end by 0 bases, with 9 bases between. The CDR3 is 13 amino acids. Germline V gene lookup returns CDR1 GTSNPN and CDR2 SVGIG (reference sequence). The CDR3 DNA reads TGTGCCTGGAGGAGGGGCCCCTCCTACGAGCAGTACTTC. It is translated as CAWRRGPSYEQYF.

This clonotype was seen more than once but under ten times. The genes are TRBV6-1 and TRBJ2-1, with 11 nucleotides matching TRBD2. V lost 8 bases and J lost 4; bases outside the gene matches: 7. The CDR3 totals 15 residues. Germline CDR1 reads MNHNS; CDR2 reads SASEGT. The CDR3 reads CASRASGRQYNEQFF. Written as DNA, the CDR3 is TGTGCCAGCCGGGCTAGCGGGAGGCAATACAATGAGCAGTTCTTC.

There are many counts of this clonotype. DNA for the CDR3: TGTGCCAGCAGTTTTAATGAGCAGTTCTTC. This encodes CASSFNEQFF. The rearrangement links TRBV12-3 or TRBV12-4 to TRBJ2-1; no reliable D call. CDR3 length: 10 amino acids. V gave up 3 bases and J gave up 7 bases, with 1 base separating them.

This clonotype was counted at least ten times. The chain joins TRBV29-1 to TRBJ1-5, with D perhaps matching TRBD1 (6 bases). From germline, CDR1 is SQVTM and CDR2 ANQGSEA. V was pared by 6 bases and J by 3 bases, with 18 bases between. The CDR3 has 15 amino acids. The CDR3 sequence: CSVLLQGDSNQPQHF. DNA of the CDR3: TGCAGCGTATTATTACAGGGCGACTCCAATCAGCCCCAGCATTTT.

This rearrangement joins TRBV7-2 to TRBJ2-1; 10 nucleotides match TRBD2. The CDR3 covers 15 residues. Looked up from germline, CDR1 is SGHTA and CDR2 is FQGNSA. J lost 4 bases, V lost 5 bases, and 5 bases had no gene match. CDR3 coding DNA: TGTGCCAGCAGCCAAGGGACTAGCGTATACAATGAGCAGTTCTTC. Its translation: CASSQGTSVYNEQFF.

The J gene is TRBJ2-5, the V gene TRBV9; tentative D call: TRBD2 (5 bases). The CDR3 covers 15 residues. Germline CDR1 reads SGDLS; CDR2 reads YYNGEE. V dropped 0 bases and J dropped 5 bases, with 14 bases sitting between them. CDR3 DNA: TGTGCCAGCAGCGTAGGTCGCCCGGGCGGGGAGACCCAGTACTTC. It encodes CASSVGRPGGETQYF.

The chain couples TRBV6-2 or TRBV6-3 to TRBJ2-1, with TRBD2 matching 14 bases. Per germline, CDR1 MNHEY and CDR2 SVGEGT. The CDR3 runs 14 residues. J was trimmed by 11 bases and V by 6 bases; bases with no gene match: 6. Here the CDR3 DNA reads TGTGCCAGCAGACGACTAGCGGGGGGGCTTCAGCAGTTCTTC. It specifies CASRRLAGGLQQFF.

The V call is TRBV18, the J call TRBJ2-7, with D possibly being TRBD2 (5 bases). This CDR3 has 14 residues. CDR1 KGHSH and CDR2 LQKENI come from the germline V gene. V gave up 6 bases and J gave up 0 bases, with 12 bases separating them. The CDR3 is CASSISSRSYEQYF. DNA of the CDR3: TGTGCCAGCTCCATCTCTAGCCGCTCCTACGAGCAGTACTTC.

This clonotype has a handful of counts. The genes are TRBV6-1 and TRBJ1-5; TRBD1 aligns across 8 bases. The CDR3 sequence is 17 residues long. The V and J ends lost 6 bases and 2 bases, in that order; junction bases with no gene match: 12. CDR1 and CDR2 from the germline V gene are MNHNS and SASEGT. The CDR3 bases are TGTGCCAGCAGGGCACAGGGGGGCTCTTTGGGCAATCAGCCCCAGCATTTT. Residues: CASRAQGGSLGNQPQHF.

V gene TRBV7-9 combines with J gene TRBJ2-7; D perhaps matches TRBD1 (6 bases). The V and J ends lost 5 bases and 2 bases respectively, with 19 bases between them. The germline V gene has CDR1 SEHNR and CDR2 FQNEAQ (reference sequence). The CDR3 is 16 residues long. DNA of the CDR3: TGTGCCAGCAGCCCAAAGACCCTGACAGGCCCCTACGAGCAGTACTTC. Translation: CASSPKTLTGPYEQYF.

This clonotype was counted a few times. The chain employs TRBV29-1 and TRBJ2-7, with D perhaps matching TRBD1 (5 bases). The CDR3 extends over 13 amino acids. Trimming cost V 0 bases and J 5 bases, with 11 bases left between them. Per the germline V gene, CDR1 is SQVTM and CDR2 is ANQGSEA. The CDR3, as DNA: TGCAGCGTTGAAGAGCCAGGGCACGACGAGCAGTACTTC. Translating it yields CSVEEPGHDEQYF.

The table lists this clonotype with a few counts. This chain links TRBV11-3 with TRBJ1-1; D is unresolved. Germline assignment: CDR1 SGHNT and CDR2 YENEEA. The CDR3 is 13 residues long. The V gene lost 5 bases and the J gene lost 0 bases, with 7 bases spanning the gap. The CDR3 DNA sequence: TGTGCCAGCAGCGGCAGACTGAACACTGAAGCTTTCTTT. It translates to CASSGRLNTEAFF. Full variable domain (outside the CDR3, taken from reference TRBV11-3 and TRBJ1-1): EAGVVQSPRYKIIEKKQPVAFWCNPISGHNTLYWYLQNLGQGPELLIRYENEEAVDDSQLPKDRFSAERLKGVDSTLKIQPAELGDSAVYLCASSGRLNTEAFFGQGTRLTVV.

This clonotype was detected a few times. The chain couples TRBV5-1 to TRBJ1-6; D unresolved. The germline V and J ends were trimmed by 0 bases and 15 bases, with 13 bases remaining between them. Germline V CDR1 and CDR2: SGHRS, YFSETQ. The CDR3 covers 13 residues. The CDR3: CASSLAGGHNLHF. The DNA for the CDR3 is TGCGCCAGCAGCTTGGCCGGCGGCCACAACCTCCACTTT.

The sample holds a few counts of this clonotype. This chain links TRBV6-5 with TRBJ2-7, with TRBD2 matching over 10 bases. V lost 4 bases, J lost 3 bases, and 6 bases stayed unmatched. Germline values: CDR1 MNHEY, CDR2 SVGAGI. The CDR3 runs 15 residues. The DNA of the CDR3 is TGTGCCAGCAGTTCTAGCGGGGGAGGCGGCTACGAGCAGTACTTC. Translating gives CASSSSGGGGYEQYF.

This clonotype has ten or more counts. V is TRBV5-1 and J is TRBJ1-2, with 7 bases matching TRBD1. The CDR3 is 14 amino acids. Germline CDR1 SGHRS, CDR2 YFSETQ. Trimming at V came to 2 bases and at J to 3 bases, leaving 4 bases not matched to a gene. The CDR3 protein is CASSLNRGDYGYTF. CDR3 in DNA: TGCGCCAGCAGCTTAAACAGGGGTGACTATGGCTACACCTTC.

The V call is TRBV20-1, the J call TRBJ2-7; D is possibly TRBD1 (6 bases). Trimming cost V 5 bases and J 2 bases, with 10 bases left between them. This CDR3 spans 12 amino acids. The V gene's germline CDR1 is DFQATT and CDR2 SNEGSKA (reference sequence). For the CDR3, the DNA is TGCAGTGCTGGCGGACAGACCTACGAGCAGTACTTC. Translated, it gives CSAGGQTYEQYF.

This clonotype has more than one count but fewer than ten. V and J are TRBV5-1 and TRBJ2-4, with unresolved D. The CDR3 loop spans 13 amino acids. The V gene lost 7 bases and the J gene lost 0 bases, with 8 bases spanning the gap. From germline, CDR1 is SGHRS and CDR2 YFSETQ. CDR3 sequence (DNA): TGCGCCAGCTTCGATACAGCCAAAAACATTCAGTACTTC. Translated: CASFDTAKNIQYF.

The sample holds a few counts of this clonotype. CDR3 residues: CASRDKLNTEAFF. CDR3 nucleotide sequence: TGTGCCAGCAGAGACAAATTGAACACTGAAGCTTTCTTT. This rearrangement joins TRBV7-9 to TRBJ1-1, with D hard to call. The CDR3 consists of 13 residues. The germline gives CDR1 SEHNR, CDR2 FQNEAQ (reference sequence). Trimming pared 6 bases from V and 0 bases from J, leaving 8 bases between.

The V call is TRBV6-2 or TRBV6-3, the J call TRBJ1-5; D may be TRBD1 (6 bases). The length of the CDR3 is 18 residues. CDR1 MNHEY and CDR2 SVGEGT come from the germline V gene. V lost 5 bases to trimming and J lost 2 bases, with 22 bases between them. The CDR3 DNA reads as TGTGCCAGCAGTCCGGACAGATCGATTTTCTTAGGCAATCAGCCCCAGCATTTT. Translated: CASSPDRSIFLGNQPQHF.

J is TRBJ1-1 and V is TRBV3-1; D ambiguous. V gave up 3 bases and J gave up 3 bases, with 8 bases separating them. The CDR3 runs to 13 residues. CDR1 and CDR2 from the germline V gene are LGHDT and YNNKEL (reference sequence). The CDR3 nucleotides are TGTGCCAGCAGCCATCCGGACTACACTGAAGCTTTCTTT. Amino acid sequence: CASSHPDYTEAFF.

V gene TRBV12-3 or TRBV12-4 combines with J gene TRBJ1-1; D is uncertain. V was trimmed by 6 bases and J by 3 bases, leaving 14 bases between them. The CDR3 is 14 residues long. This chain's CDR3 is CASSKDGRYTEAFF. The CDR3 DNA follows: TGTGCCAGCAGCAAGGACGGGCGGTACACTGAAGCTTTCTTT.

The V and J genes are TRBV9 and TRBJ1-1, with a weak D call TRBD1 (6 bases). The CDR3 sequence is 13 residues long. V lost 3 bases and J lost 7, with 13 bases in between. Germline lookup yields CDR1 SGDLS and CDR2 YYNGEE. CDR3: CASSGGGGDEAFF. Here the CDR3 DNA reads TGTGCCAGCAGCGGGGGAGGGGGAGATGAAGCTTTCTTT.

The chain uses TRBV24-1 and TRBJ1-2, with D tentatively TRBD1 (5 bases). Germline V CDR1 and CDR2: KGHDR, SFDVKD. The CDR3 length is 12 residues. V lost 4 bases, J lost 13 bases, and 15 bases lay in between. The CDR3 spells CATSEARGRATF. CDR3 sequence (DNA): TGTGCCACCAGTGAGGCAAGGGGCAGGGCCACCTTC.

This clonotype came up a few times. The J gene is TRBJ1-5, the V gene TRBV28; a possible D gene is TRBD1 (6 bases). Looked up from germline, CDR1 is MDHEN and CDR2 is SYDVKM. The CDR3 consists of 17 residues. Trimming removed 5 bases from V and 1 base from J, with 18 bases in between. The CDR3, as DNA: TGTGCCAGCAGTATCCCACTACAGGGTAGGAGCAATCAGCCCCAGCATTTT. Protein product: CASSIPLQGRSNQPQHF.

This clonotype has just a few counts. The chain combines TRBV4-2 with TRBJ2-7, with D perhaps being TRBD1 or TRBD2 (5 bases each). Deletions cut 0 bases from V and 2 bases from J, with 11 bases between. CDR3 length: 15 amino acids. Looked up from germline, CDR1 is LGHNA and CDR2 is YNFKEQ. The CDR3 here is CASSQEGDAPYEQYF. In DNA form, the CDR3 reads TGTGCCAGCAGCCAAGAAGGGGACGCTCCCTACGAGCAGTACTTC.

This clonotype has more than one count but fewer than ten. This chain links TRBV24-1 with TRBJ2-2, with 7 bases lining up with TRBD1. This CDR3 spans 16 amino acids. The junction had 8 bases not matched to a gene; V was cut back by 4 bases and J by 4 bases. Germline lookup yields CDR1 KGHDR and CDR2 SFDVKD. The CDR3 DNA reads TGTGCCACCAGTGACCACCGGGACAGCATCACCGGGGAGCTGTTTTTT. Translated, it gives CATSDHRDSITGELFF.

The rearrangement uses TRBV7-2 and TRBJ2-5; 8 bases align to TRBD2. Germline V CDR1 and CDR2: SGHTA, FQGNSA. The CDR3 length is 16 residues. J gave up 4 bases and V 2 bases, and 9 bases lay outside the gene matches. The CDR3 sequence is CASSLSSRGGLETQYF. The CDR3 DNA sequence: TGTGCCAGCAGCTTAAGTAGTCGGGGGGGGTTAGAGACCCAGTACTTC.

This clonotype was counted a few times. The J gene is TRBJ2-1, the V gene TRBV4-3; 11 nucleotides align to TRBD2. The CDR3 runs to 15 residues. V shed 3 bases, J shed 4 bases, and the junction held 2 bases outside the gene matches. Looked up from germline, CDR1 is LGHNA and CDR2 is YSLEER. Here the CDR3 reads CASSHRLAGYNEQFF. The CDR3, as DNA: TGCGCCAGCAGCCACAGACTAGCGGGGTACAATGAGCAGTTCTTC.

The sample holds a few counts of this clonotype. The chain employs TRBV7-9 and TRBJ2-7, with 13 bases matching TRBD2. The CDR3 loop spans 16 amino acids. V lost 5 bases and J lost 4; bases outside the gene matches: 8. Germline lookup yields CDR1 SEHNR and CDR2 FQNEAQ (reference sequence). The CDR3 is CASSPWTSGGVYEQYF. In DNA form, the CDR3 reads TGTGCCAGCAGCCCGTGGACTAGCGGGGGTGTTTACGAGCAGTACTTC.

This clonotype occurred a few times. CDR3 residues: CASSRLGQEAFF. The CDR3 DNA reads as TGTGCCAGCAGCCGTCTGGGACAGGAAGCTTTCTTT. The V call is TRBV7-9, the J call TRBJ1-1; 7 nucleotides align to TRBD1. This CDR3 is 12 amino acids long. CDR1 is SEHNR and CDR2 is FQNEAQ in the germline V gene (reference sequence). V trimming: 5 bases; J trimming: 8 bases; junction bases outside the gene matches: 5.